The 19 T cell receptor beta chains below all came from one sample that was sequenced in a study of OX40 agonist ivuxolimab in advanced cancers. The repertoire was sequenced with immunoSEQ multiplex PCR; TCRdb's copy has only in-frame clones and lacks some. The repertoire holds 90,000 to 100,000 clones, with about four fifths as singletons. The input for sequencing was CD4+ or CD8+ T cells sorted from blood, taken in a trial of the OX40 agonist ivuxolimab. The receptor source for this set is an adult with an advanced solid tumor such as melanoma, head and neck, liver or kidney cancer.

CDR3 sequence reads: CASRGQGKDYGYTF. CDR3 DNA sequence: TGTGCCAGCAGGGGACAGGGTAAGGACTATGGCTACACCTTC. The rearrangement uses TRBV28 and TRBJ1-2; the match to TRBD1 covers 9 bases. Germline CDR1 reads MDHEN; CDR2 reads SYDVKM. J gave up 3 bases and V 6 bases, and 5 bases lay outside the gene matches. There are 14 residues in the CDR3.

This chain connects TRBV27 to TRBJ1-2; TRBD1 agrees at 12 bases. V was pared by 5 bases and J by 4 bases, with 14 bases of the junction left unmatched. The CDR3 contains 18 residues. The germline V gene has CDR1 MNHEY and CDR2 SMNVEV (reference sequence). The CDR3 DNA follows: TGTGCCAGCAGTGGGCATCCGGGACAGGGGGCCTCTGGCTATGGCTACACCTTC. Protein: CASSGHPGQGASGYGYTF.

The rearrangement links TRBV7-9 to TRBJ2-5, with D possibly TRBD2 on 5 matching bases. The CDR3 covers 14 residues. Per the germline V gene, CDR1 is SEHNR and CDR2 is FQNEAQ (reference sequence). V was pared by 2 bases and J by 4 bases, with 11 bases between. The CDR3 is CASSLRGGGETQYF. The DNA for the CDR3 is TGTGCCAGCAGCTTACGGGGTGGAGGAGAGACCCAGTACTTC.

The chain has TRBV7-2 and TRBJ2-2, with TRBD1 matching 9 bases. J was trimmed by 4 bases and V by 5 bases; bases with no gene match: 8. This CDR3 contains 16 residues. Germline V gives CDR1 SGHTA, CDR2 FQGNSA. The CDR3 loop is CASSPNRGLSTGELFF. The CDR3 coding sequence is TGTGCCAGCAGCCCTAACAGGGGGCTTAGCACCGGGGAGCTGTTTTTT.

The rearrangement joins TRBV4-2 to TRBJ2-5; no reliable D call. CDR1 and CDR2 from the germline V gene are LGHNA and YNFKEQ. V lost 4 bases and J 0 bases, leaving 9 bases between the germline ends. This CDR3 contains 14 residues. CDR3 sequence (DNA): TGTGCCAGCAGCCCTTCCCCGTACCAAGAGACCCAGTACTTC. This gives the protein CASSPSPYQETQYF.

This clone was counted at least ten times. The chain joins TRBV28 to TRBJ2-7, with D possibly matching TRBD2 (6 bases). The V end was cut by 3 bases, the J end by 2 bases, with 11 bases between. Germline CDR1 reads MDHEN; CDR2 reads SYDVKM. This CDR3 region has 14 residues. The chain's CDR3 is CASSLAGPPYEQYF. The DNA for the CDR3 is TGTGCCAGCAGTTTGGCGGGGCCTCCCTACGAGCAGTACTTC.

This chain links TRBV2 with TRBJ2-3, with TRBD1 identical over 7 bases. This CDR3 spans 12 amino acids. The germline V gene has CDR1 SNHLY and CDR2 FYNNEI. Trimming removed 6 bases from V and 6 bases from J; junction bases left unmatched: 3. CDR3 protein: CASSGRGDTQYF. The CDR3 nucleotides read TGTGCCAGCAGCGGCAGGGGGGATACGCAGTATTTT.

The chain recombines TRBV7-3 with TRBJ1-6, with 8 bases identical to TRBD1. The germline V gene has CDR1 SGHTA and CDR2 FQGTGA. Losses at the gene ends were 4 bases for V and 4 bases for J; bases not matched to a gene: 6. The CDR3 runs 16 residues. The DNA of the CDR3 is TGTGCCAGCAGCTCCCAGGGGGCAGGTTATAATTCACCCCTCCACTTT. This gives the protein CASSSQGAGYNSPLHF.

The J gene is TRBJ2-5, the V gene TRBV14; D not resolved. The germline gives CDR1 SGHDN, CDR2 FVKESK. Trimming cost V 2 bases and J 1 base, with 5 bases left between them. The CDR3 has 13 amino acids. CDR3 in amino acids: CASSQQIQETQYF. The CDR3 DNA reads TGTGCCAGCAGCCAACAGATCCAAGAGACCCAGTACTTC.

This clone appeared a single time. The chain employs TRBV30 and TRBJ2-1; tentatively, D is TRBD1 or TRBD2 (6 bases each). CDR1 is GTSNPN, CDR2 SVGIG, per germline (reference sequence). The CDR3 is 14 residues long. The germline V and J ends were trimmed by 8 bases and 7 bases, with 21 bases remaining between them. DNA of the CDR3: TGTGCCCTCACCTCTCCGGGGGCCGGGAATGAGCAGTTCTTC. This gives the protein CALTSPGAGNEQFF.

The rearrangement uses TRBV6-5 and TRBJ2-7, with 8 bases aligning to TRBD1. V was pared by 5 bases and J by 6 bases, with 3 bases of the junction left unmatched. Germline CDR1 MNHEY, CDR2 SVGAGI. CDR3 size: 12 residues. The CDR3: CASSRTGSEQYF. The DNA of the CDR3 is TGTGCCAGCAGTCGGACAGGGTCCGAGCAGTACTTC.

This chain connects TRBV25-1 to TRBJ2-7, with TRBD1 matching 9 bases. This CDR3 has 15 residues. CDR1 MGHDK and CDR2 SYGVNS come from the germline V gene. Germline trimming cut 5 bases from V and 4 bases from J; bases unmatched to any gene: 9. CDR3 loop: CASSKTGGKEYEQYF. CDR3 bases: TGTGCCAGCAGTAAGACAGGGGGAAAGGAGTACGAGCAGTACTTC.

The chain recombines TRBV6-1 with TRBJ1-1, with no clear D. In germline, CDR1 is MNHNS, CDR2 SASEGT. This CDR3 comprises 17 residues. The V end was cut by 2 bases, the J end by 0 bases, with 16 bases between. The CDR3, as DNA: TGTGCCAGCAGTGAAAGATTTGGGTCATCTATGAACACTGAAGCTTTCTTT. Protein: CASSERFGSSMNTEAFF.

CDR3 protein: CASSAGQGAHIQYF. As DNA, the CDR3 is TGTGCCAGCAGCGCCGGACAGGGTGCACACATTCAGTACTTC. V usage is TRBV9 and J usage is TRBJ2-4; TRBD1 matches 8 bases. Germline V gene data show CDR1 as SGDLS and CDR2 as YYNGEE. V was clipped by 3 bases and J by 8 bases; unmatched bases: 7. The CDR3 extends over 14 amino acids.

V and J are TRBV19 and TRBJ2-5, with D unresolved. V shed 6 bases and J shed 5 bases, with 10 bases lying between them. CDR3 length: 12 residues. Germline CDR1 is LNHDA and CDR2 is SQIVND (reference sequence). The DNA of the CDR3 is TGTGCCAGTAGCGAGGTCGGGGAGACCCAGTACTTC. Its protein product is CASSEVGETQYF. The whole variable domain, remainder taken from reference TRBV19 and TRBJ2-5, is DGGITQSPKYLFRKEGQNVTLSCEQNLNHDAMYWYRQDPGQGLRLIYYSQIVNDFQKGDIAEGYSVSREKKESFPLTVTSAQKNPTAFYLCASSEVGETQYFGPGTRLLVL.

V usage is TRBV5-6 and J usage is TRBJ2-5, with D possibly being TRBD2 (5 bases). Germline lookup yields CDR1 SGHDT and CDR2 YYEEEE. The CDR3 is 15 amino acids. Trimming removed 0 bases at V and 6 bases at J, with 15 bases between. CDR3 nucleotides: TGTGCCAGCAGCTTGGGGGGTAGCGCGAGGCAGACCCAGTACTTC. Amino acids: CASSLGGSARQTQYF.

The CDR3 coding sequence is TGCGCCAGATGCATCTCGGACAGGGGGAACCTGGATACGCAGTATTTT. Translated, it gives CARCISDRGNLDTQYF. The V and J genes are TRBV23-1 and TRBJ2-3; 10 positions match TRBD1. TRBV23-1 is recorded as an ORF, its role being uncertain. There are 16 residues in the CDR3. V was pared by 9 bases and J by 6 bases, with 15 bases of the junction left unmatched.

This clone was detected only once. The chain is built from TRBV10-3 and TRBJ2-2, with a possible D match to TRBD2 (6 bases). This CDR3 has 14 amino acids. From germline, CDR1 is ENHRY and CDR2 SYGVKD. V was trimmed by 4 bases and J by 4 bases, leaving 10 bases between them. CDR3 in amino acids: CAISARGSTGELFF. CDR3 DNA sequence: TGTGCCATCAGTGCGCGGGGAAGCACCGGGGAGCTGTTTTTT.

The chain is built from TRBV4-3 and TRBJ2-3, with unresolved D. V gave up 4 bases and J gave up 4 bases, with 15 bases separating them. Germline lookup yields CDR1 LGHNA and CDR2 YSLEER. There are 15 residues in the CDR3. DNA for the CDR3: TGCGCCAGCAGCCTTGCTGGGCTAGGTGCAGATACGCAGTATTTT. Translating it yields CASSLAGLGADTQYF.